This T cell receptor beta chain was identified in a study of beta chain features in type 1 diabetes (dated by TCRdb to the late 2010s). Study-wide context: Mean age, gender distribution, total cell number and subset yield did not differ between patients and healthy donors. In the study, recently diagnosed type 1 diabetes patients and matched healthy donors were compared on the TCRB repertoires of their sorted circulating CD4+ T cell subsets. Regulatory and stem cell-like memory subsets were obtained from only 8 patients and roughly eight healthy donors, while naive and central memory subsets were obtained from all 28 donors. Across all samples, some 100,000,000 sorted cells were examined, and cell number per subset correlated strongly with RNA yield. Beyond this particular receptor, the publication reports: Shorter templates might have been favored by PCR, but patient and control samples were amplified and corrected together, so both groups would have been affected equally by any skew. At VDJ recombination sites, type 1 diabetes patients had fewer insertions and more deleted nucleotides, which implies abnormalities in thymic rearrangement. Because cDNA was sequenced instead of genomic DNA, highly expressing activated cells could be over-represented, though the groups showed no difference in activation or CD3 levels. Type 1 diabetes patients showed a moderate but significant shortening of TCRB CDR3 length in all four CD4+ subsets. Only small numbers of individuals were included in the HLA sub-analyses, which left unresolved whether HLA type had any influence on TCRB rearrangement. Naive, central memory and regulatory TCRB repertoires appeared more similar among patients than among healthy donors.

Spanning cysteine to phenylalanine, the CDR3 consists of 16 amino acids. The retained sequence is limited to the CDR3, 48 bases, with the frame set at the first base. Trimmed from V: 3 bases; trimmed from J: 2 bases; junction bases lacking a gene match: 8. CDR1 and CDR2, looked up from the germline V gene, are SGHVS and FQNEAQ. Each donor gave one peripheral blood draw, averaging approximately 120 mL, which was collected into heparinised tubes. A BD FACSAria II was used to sort naive, central memory, regulatory and stem cell-like memory CD4+ T cells with a panel that included CD45RO, CCR7, CD25, CD127, CD95 and CD27. Every sorted population had a purity above 95%. PBMCs were isolated immediately by Lymphoprep density gradient centrifugation and stained directly without culture. Samples were stained and sorted in pairs, with one healthy donor and one patient per experiment, so that batch effects were minimized.

As for this clone: Its antigen is still unknown. No per-base quality is available; no much larger clone lies one base away.

All of the isolated RNA was reverse transcribed with the High Capacity cDNA Reverse Transcription Kit, so expressed TCRB transcripts were sequenced. Naive, central memory and regulatory T cell samples underwent deep immunoSEQ sequencing, averaging roughly 3.4 million total reads per sample. Sorted cells were lysed in RLT buffer and RNA was extracted with DNase-treated RNeasy Micro or Mini kits, depending on cell number. To prevent cross-contamination, every cell subset was processed on its own, while patient and healthy donor samples were processed together. The immunoSEQ multiplex PCR was used to amplify TCRB sequences from cDNA, generating 87-bp fragments that spanned the CDR3 region. The amplicons were sequenced using the Illumina HiSeq platform. On the authors' methods: PCR bias was corrected computationally using synthetic template baselines, and reads within Hamming distance 2 were collapsed, with unmergeable singletons discarded. Reads were aligned against IMGT so that V, D and J genes, CDR3 length and insertions or deletions at six rearrangement sites could be assigned. Within each subset, clonotype counts were normalized to sorted cell number, after which true diversity and Gini coefficients were computed with the tcR R package. The overlap coefficient, calculated on TCRB nucleotide sequences, was used to measure repertoire sharing. Out-of-frame TCRB sequences from naive cells were analyzed to stand in for the pre-selection repertoire. TCRdb's version of the immuneACCESS table is confined to in-frame rearrangements and falls short of the full clone set. An unresolved V gene accounts for under half of the shortfall where checked; the remainder is of unknown origin. The V and J calls and clone size were taken over from that table, and D and trimming were inferred from the DNA. For this sample there are hundreds of thousands of clones; 13% appear just once. The top ten clonotypes cover 0.02% to 0.025% of the sample.

Sequenced input: naive CD4+ T cells from blood. The cell subset or site label here, explained by the study, means: true naive CD4+ T cells. The chain was built from TRBV7-8 and TRBJ2-3; 7 nucleotides in the junction match TRBD1. This receptor was taken from a man between 18 and 29 years old with type 1 diabetes. The DNA is TGTGCCAGCAGCTTCACACAGGGGTCGGACACAGATACGCAGTATTTT. Translated, it reads CASSFTQGSDTDTQYF.